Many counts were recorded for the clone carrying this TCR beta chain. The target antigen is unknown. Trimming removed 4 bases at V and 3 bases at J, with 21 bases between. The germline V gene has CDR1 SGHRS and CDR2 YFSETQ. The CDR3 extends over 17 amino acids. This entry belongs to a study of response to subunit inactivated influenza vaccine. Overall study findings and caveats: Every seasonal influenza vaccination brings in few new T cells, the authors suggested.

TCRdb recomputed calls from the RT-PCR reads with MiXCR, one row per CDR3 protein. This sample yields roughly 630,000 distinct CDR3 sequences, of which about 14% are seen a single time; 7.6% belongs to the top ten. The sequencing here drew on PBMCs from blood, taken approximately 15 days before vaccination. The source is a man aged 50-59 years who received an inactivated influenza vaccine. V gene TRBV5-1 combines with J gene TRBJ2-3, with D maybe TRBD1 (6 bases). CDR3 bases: TGCGCCAGCAGCGGAGGAGCCGGGACACCAGGGACAGATACGCAGTATTTT. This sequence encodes CASSGGAGTPGTDTQYF.